These 15 T cell receptor beta chains originate from one sample sequenced in a study of T-cell memory formation after mild COVID-19. MiXCR, applied by TCRdb to the 5' RACE reads, yields one record per CDR3 protein. The table lists roughly 35,000 distinct CDR3 sequences, more than 20% of them singletons. Material: PBMCs or a T cell subset sorted from them (not recorded which). The receptor source for this set is an adult who had mild COVID-19 (a few samples of this study predate the infection). Cell type and time point are not known.

This clonotype was observed many times. V and J are TRBV7-2 and TRBJ2-7; D remains ambiguous. Trimming stripped 7 bases from V and 4 bases from J, with 8 bases between. CDR3 length: 11 residues. Per germline, CDR1 SGHTA and CDR2 FQGNSA. The CDR3 region has the DNA TGTGCCAGCACCCAGGCGTACGAGCAGTACTTC. It encodes CASTQAYEQYF.

This clonotype was recorded at least ten times. The rearrangement joins TRBV20-1 to TRBJ2-1; 13 positions agree with TRBD2. Losses at the gene ends were 6 bases for V and 4 bases for J; bases not matched to a gene: 15. This CDR3 has 18 amino acids. Germline V gene sequence: CDR1 DFQATT, CDR2 SNEGSKA (reference sequence). The CDR3 coding sequence is TGCAGTGCCACGACTAGCGGGAGGAAAGGGGGCAAATACAATGAGCAGTTCTTC. Translation gives CSATTSGRKGGKYNEQFF.

In this sample, this clonotype turned up many times. This chain connects TRBV5-1 to TRBJ2-1; 10 nucleotides match TRBD2. V gave up 4 bases and J gave up 3 bases; unmatched junction bases: 7. The CDR3 runs 16 residues. Germline V gives CDR1 SGHRS, CDR2 YFSETQ. CDR3 region: CASSPTGTSDYNEQFF. In DNA, the CDR3 is TGCGCCAGCAGCCCGACCGGGACTAGCGACTACAATGAGCAGTTCTTC.

In its sample, this clonotype was seen many times. CDR3 DNA: TGTGCCAGCAGTTTAGCCGGGACGGAACCACCCCTCCACTTT. Translating it yields CASSLAGTEPPLHF. The genes are TRBV12-3 or TRBV12-4 and TRBJ1-6; weak D call: TRBD1 (5 bases). This CDR3 spans 14 amino acids. Trimming took off 0 bases at V and 11 bases at J, with 11 bases between the two ends.

This clonotype came up many times. V usage is TRBV19 and J usage is TRBJ1-2; D not certain. Per germline, CDR1 LNHDA and CDR2 SQIVND (reference sequence). This CDR3 has 12 residues. The V and J ends lost 8 bases and 2 bases respectively, with 9 bases between them. CDR3 DNA sequence: TGTGCCAGTGGTAAAGTAAACTATGGCTACACCTTC. Its protein product is CASGKVNYGYTF.

This clonotype was counted many times. The chain recombines TRBV3-1 with TRBJ1-6, with unresolved D. The V end was cut by 4 bases, the J end by 3 bases, with 10 bases between. Germline V CDR1 and CDR2: LGHDT, YNNKEL (reference sequence). The CDR3 length is 15 residues. In DNA form, the CDR3 reads TGTGCCAGCAGCCCCGGAAGGAGCTATAATTCACCCCTCCACTTT. Protein product: CASSPGRSYNSPLHF.

There are a few counts of this clonotype. This chain joins TRBV14 and TRBJ2-5; D possibly corresponds to TRBD2 (5 bases). Per the germline V gene, CDR1 is SGHDN and CDR2 is FVKESK. V gave up 4 bases and J gave up 5 bases, with 14 bases separating them. The CDR3 runs 14 residues. The CDR3 region is CASSRIGVVETQYF. In DNA form, the CDR3 reads TGTGCCAGCAGCCGAATCGGGGTTGTCGAGACCCAGTACTTC.

The table lists this clonotype with many counts. In DNA, the CDR3 is TGTGCCAGCAGTCGGACAGGGGAGGCCGGGGCCAACGTCCTGACTTTC. This translates into CASSRTGEAGANVLTF. The chain couples TRBV12-3 or TRBV12-4 to TRBJ2-6; TRBD1 aligns across 9 bases. CDR3 size: 16 residues. After removal of 5 bases from V and 4 bases from J, the junction contained 6 bases not matched to a gene.

This clonotype was picked up many times. The rearrangement links TRBV11-1 to TRBJ2-1; 10 bases are a match to TRBD2. The CDR3 consists of 16 residues. V was pared by 2 bases and J by 4 bases, with 5 bases of the junction left unmatched. The germline V gene has CDR1 SGHAT and CDR2 FQDESV (reference sequence). The CDR3 region is CASSLIAGGPYNEQFF. Written as DNA, the CDR3 is TGTGCCAGCAGCTTAATAGCGGGGGGACCTTACAATGAGCAGTTCTTC. Using reference TRBV11-1 and TRBJ2-1 for the parts outside the CDR3, the full variable domain is EAEVAQSPRYKITEKSQAVAFWCDPISGHATLYWYRQILGQGPELLVQFQDESVVDDSQLPKDRFSAERLKGVDSTLKIQPAELGDSAMYLCASSLIAGGPYNEQFFGPGTRLTVL.

V gene TRBV11-3 combines with J gene TRBJ2-7; 7 bases are a match to TRBD2. Germline loops: CDR1 SGHNT, CDR2 YENEEA. The V and J ends lost 8 bases and 4 bases, in that order; junction bases with no gene match: 11. The CDR3 has 14 amino acids. The CDR3 nucleotides are TGTGCCAGCGGTGGAGCGGGATCCTTTTACGAGCAGTACTTC. As protein: CASGGAGSFYEQYF.

In its sample, this clonotype is medium-sized (0.01 to 0.1%). This rearrangement joins TRBV9 to TRBJ2-5; D may be TRBD2 (5 bases). The CDR3 has 13 residues. Trimming pared 0 bases from V and 3 bases from J, leaving 6 bases between. The germline V gene has CDR1 SGDLS and CDR2 YYNGEE. CDR3 nucleotide sequence: TGTGCCAGCAGCGTAGCACTAGAAGAGACCCAGTACTTC. Translated, it gives CASSVALEETQYF.

This clonotype has ten or more counts. The V and J genes are TRBV7-2 and TRBJ2-7, with D unclear. Germline CDR1 SGHTA, CDR2 FQGNSA. This CDR3 has 12 amino acids. With 3 bases removed from V and 6 bases from J, the gap between germline ends came to 9 bases. CDR3 region: CASSFLLSEQYF. CDR3 sequence (DNA): TGTGCCAGCAGCTTTCTGTTATCCGAGCAGTACTTC.

This clonotype showed up many times. This chain uses TRBV20-1 with TRBJ1-1; D gene ambiguous. V shed 3 bases and J shed 1 base, with 15 bases lying between them. The CDR3 consists of 15 residues. Germline CDR1 and CDR2: DFQATT and SNEGSKA (reference sequence). The CDR3 loop is CSASDGGGGNTEAFF. The CDR3 coding sequence is TGCAGTGCTAGTGACGGTGGAGGAGGGAACACTGAAGCTTTCTTT.

V gene TRBV27 combines with J gene TRBJ1-5; TRBD1 aligns across 8 bases. The CDR3 runs to 15 residues. V was clipped by 5 bases and J by 5 bases; unmatched bases: 8. Germline V CDR1 and CDR2: MNHEY, SMNVEV (reference sequence). In nucleotides, the CDR3 is TGTGCCAGCAGTACATCACAGGGGGAATATCAGCCCCAGCATTTT. Protein: CASSTSQGEYQPQHF.

There are a few counts of this clonotype. This chain uses TRBV6-2 or TRBV6-3 with TRBJ2-7; 8 bases are shared with TRBD2. Germline V gene data show CDR1 as MNHEY and CDR2 as SVGEGT. Trimming at V came to 1 base and at J to 7 bases, leaving 9 bases not matched to a gene. This CDR3 has 15 amino acids. The CDR3 sequence: CASSYFGTRRKEQYF. The CDR3 DNA is TGTGCCAGCAGTTACTTCGGGACTAGGAGAAAGGAGCAGTACTTC.